Following are 21 T cell receptor beta chains from one sample sequenced in a study of OX40 agonist ivuxolimab in advanced cancers. This table comes from immunoSEQ multiplex PCR, and its TCRdb copy is limited to in-frame clones, with some not included. Here the sample spans more than 95,000 clones, roughly nine tenths being singletons. This material consisted of CD4+ or CD8+ T cells sorted from blood, taken in a trial of the OX40 agonist ivuxolimab. Receptors originate from an adult with an advanced solid tumor such as melanoma, head and neck, liver or kidney cancer.

Remarks on this clone: Other DNA sequences of this sample code for an identical CDR3. The genes are TRBV5-1 and TRBJ1-1; tentative D call: TRBD1 (5 bases). Germline assignment: CDR1 SGHRS and CDR2 YFSETQ. V gave up 0 bases and J gave up 5 bases, with 14 bases separating them. CDR3 length: 15 residues. Here the CDR3 reads CASSLGGPQRTEAFF. Written as DNA, the CDR3 is TGCGCCAGCAGCTTGGGGGGACCCCAGAGGACTGAAGCTTTCTTT.

This CDR3 reads CASSQDLKDLQPQHF. The CDR3 DNA reads TGCGCCAGCAGCCAAGATCTCAAGGACCTTCAGCCCCAGCATTTT. The rearrangement links TRBV4-3 to TRBJ1-5; D uncertain. The CDR3 totals 15 residues. V lost 0 bases and J 6 bases, leaving 12 bases between the germline ends. Germline V CDR1 and CDR2: LGHNA, YSLEER.

This clone showed up just once. The J gene is TRBJ2-1, the V gene TRBV4-1; no reliable D call. The ends were cut back, 1 base at V and 0 bases at J, with 10 bases in the middle. The CDR3 runs 16 residues. In germline, CDR1 is MGHRA, CDR2 YSYEKL. CDR3 nucleotide sequence: TGCGCCAGCAGCCAAGGGTCTAGTAGCTCCTACAATGAGCAGTTCTTC. This encodes CASSQGSSSSYNEQFF.

The chain links TRBV7-8 to TRBJ2-1, with 7 bases fitting TRBD2. CDR1 and CDR2 from the germline V gene are SGHVS and FQNEAQ. There are 16 residues in the CDR3. Germline trimming cut 3 bases from V and 0 bases from J; bases unmatched to any gene: 5. The CDR3 DNA reads TGTGCCAGCAGCTTGGGGGGGGTTAGCTCCTACAATGAGCAGTTCTTC. This encodes CASSLGGVSSYNEQFF.

The chain uses TRBV5-4 and TRBJ2-7; TRBD2 agrees at 9 bases. Germline CDR1 is SGHNT and CDR2 is YYREEE (reference sequence). There are 15 residues in the CDR3. Germline trimming cut 4 bases from V and 0 bases from J; bases unmatched to any gene: 5. For the CDR3, the DNA is TGTGCCAGCAGCCTGACTAGCGGCCTCTCCTACGAGCAGTACTTC. It yields the protein CASSLTSGLSYEQYF.

The chain joins TRBV29-1 to TRBJ2-1; D may match TRBD1 or TRBD2 (5 bases each). This CDR3 region has 14 residues. V lost 4 bases, J lost 5 bases, and 15 bases lay in between. Germline assignment: CDR1 SQVTM and CDR2 ANQGSEA. CDR3 coding DNA: TGCAGCGTTGTCCGGGACGGACCAAACAATGAGCAGTTCTTC. Amino acids: CSVVRDGPNNEQFF.

The chain links TRBV9 to TRBJ2-5; 7 bases are shared with TRBD2. The CDR3 is 15 residues long. V gave up 0 bases and J gave up 5 bases; unmatched junction bases: 7. Germline values: CDR1 SGDLS, CDR2 YYNGEE. The CDR3 DNA follows: TGTGCCAGCAGCGTAGGGGGGAGGGCCCAGGAGACCCAGTACTTC. This encodes CASSVGGRAQETQYF.

The chain couples TRBV6-1 to TRBJ2-4; D is perhaps TRBD1 or TRBD2 (5 bases each). CDR1 and CDR2 (germline): MNHNS, SASEGT. The CDR3 runs to 14 residues. V was clipped by 1 base and J by 2 bases, with 6 bases between them. CDR3 region: CASSEGGTKNIQYF. CDR3 coding DNA: TGTGCCAGCAGTGAAGGGGGGACCAAAAACATTCAGTACTTC.

This clone was seen more than once but under ten times. The chain is built from TRBV11-2 and TRBJ1-5; 7 bases are shared with TRBD1. Trimming removed 5 bases from V and 0 bases from J; junction bases left unmatched: 4. Germline loops: CDR1 SGHAT, CDR2 FQNNGV. The CDR3 spans 15 residues. The CDR3 bases are TGTGCCAGCAGCGCCCAGGGGGGTAGCAATCAGCCCCAGCATTTT. It encodes CASSAQGGSNQPQHF.

CDR3 in amino acids: CASSQVQVSGNTIYF. Written as DNA, the CDR3 is TGCGCCAGCAGCCAAGTTCAGGTCTCTGGAAACACCATATATTTT. This sequence joins TRBV4-3 and TRBJ1-3, with D unclear. This CDR3 is built from 15 residues. The ends were cut back, 1 base at V and 0 bases at J, with 7 bases in the middle. Germline CDR1 is LGHNA and CDR2 is YSLEER.

V is TRBV7-3 and J is TRBJ1-2; D is ambiguous. V was cut by 2 bases and J by 8 bases, with 12 bases left in between. The CDR3 is made up of 13 amino acids. CDR1 is SGHTA, CDR2 FQGTGA, per germline. CDR3 bases: TGTGCCAGCAGCTTAGACCCCCGCTCCGGCTACACCTTC. Translating gives CASSLDPRSGYTF.

The genes are TRBV30 and TRBJ2-6; TRBD2 might be the D (7 bases). This CDR3 has 15 amino acids. Trimming shortened V by 8 bases and J by 4 bases, and 18 bases separated the two germline ends. Germline-derived CDR1 and CDR2 are GTSNPN and SVGIG (reference sequence). This CDR3 is CAPGGGALGANVLTF. As DNA, the CDR3 is TGTGCCCCCGGTGGGGGGGCGCTAGGGGCCAACGTCCTGACTTTC.

This rearrangement joins TRBV5-1 to TRBJ2-3; D is perhaps TRBD1 (6 bases). The CDR3 totals 16 residues. Germline CDR1 and CDR2: SGHRS and YFSETQ. Trimming left V 0 bases short and J 0 bases short, with 11 bases between. The CDR3 region has the DNA TGCGCCAGCAGCTTGGCAGGACAGTTTAGCACAGATACGCAGTATTTT. This encodes CASSLAGQFSTDTQYF.

Note on this clone: At the DNA level, this CDR3 is encoded by other sequences in the same sample as well. This chain joins TRBV7-9 and TRBJ2-2; D ambiguous. Germline-derived CDR1 and CDR2 are SEHNR and FQNEAQ (reference sequence). V gave up 5 bases and J gave up 6 bases, with 7 bases separating them. The CDR3 loop spans 12 amino acids. CDR3 coding DNA: TGTGCCAGCAGCCCAGGACCCGGGGAGCTGTTTTTT. Translating gives CASSPGPGELFF.

The chain carries TRBV2 and TRBJ2-3; no clear D gene. The germline V gene encodes CDR1 SNHLY and CDR2 FYNNEI. Trimming took 3 bases from V and 2 from J, leaving 6 bases between them. This CDR3 is 13 amino acids long. CDR3 sequence: CASSEGLTDTQYF. The CDR3 DNA is TGTGCCAGCAGTGAGGGTCTCACAGATACGCAGTATTTT.

The chain has TRBV11-2 and TRBJ2-7; TRBD2 matches at 10 bases. Germline V gene sequence: CDR1 SGHAT, CDR2 FQNNGV. This CDR3 has 15 residues. Trimming cost V 4 bases and J 7 bases; bases outside gene matches: 10. CDR3 amino acids: CASSSQLAGVVEQYF. The CDR3 region has the DNA TGTGCCAGCAGCTCACAGCTAGCGGGAGTAGTGGAGCAGTACTTC.

This chain uses TRBV7-2 with TRBJ2-7, with 8 bases that match TRBD1. CDR1 is SGHTA and CDR2 is FQGNSA in the germline V gene. The CDR3 has 14 amino acids. Trimming at V came to 2 bases and at J to 6 bases, leaving 6 bases not matched to a gene. The CDR3 DNA reads TGTGCCAGCAGCTTAATCCCAGGGGGCAGCGAGCAGTACTTC. Its protein product is CASSLIPGGSEQYF.

V usage is TRBV27 and J usage is TRBJ2-7, with 7 bases aligning to TRBD2. The CDR3 runs 14 residues. V shed 6 bases and J 2 bases; nucleotides not matched to a gene: 7. Germline CDR1 MNHEY, CDR2 SMNVEV (reference sequence). CDR3 protein: CASRDLAVPYEQYF. CDR3 DNA: TGTGCCAGCAGGGACCTAGCGGTTCCCTACGAGCAGTACTTC.

Here the CDR3 DNA reads TGTGCCAGTATCTCCAGATATAGCAATCAGCCCCAGCATTTT. It encodes CASISRYSNQPQHF. The chain employs TRBV19 and TRBJ1-5; D uncertain. CDR1 and CDR2 from the germline V gene are LNHDA and SQIVND (reference sequence). Between the trimmed V and J ends, which lost 7 bases and 0 bases, there was a span of 10 bases. CDR3 length: 14 residues.

The chain recombines TRBV5-4 with TRBJ2-3; a weak D match, TRBD1 (6 bases). The CDR3 contains 15 residues. Germline V gene sequence: CDR1 SGHNT, CDR2 YYREEE (reference sequence). Deletions cut 7 bases from V and 4 bases from J, with 19 bases between. Written as DNA, the CDR3 is TGTGCCAGCGGCAACGTGAGGGGGAGCTCAGATACGCAGTATTTT. Its translation: CASGNVRGSSDTQYF.

The chain uses TRBV15 and TRBJ2-3; 10 bases map to TRBD2. Germline CDR1 LNHNV, CDR2 YYDKDF (reference sequence). The CDR3 has 16 residues. V was clipped by 1 base and J by 4 bases; unmatched bases: 5. The chain's CDR3 is CATSRGASGSPDTQYF. DNA of the CDR3: TGTGCCACCAGCAGAGGGGCTAGCGGGAGTCCAGATACGCAGTATTTT.